This T cell receptor (beta chain) was captured by sequencing in a study of T-cell reconstitution after alpha-beta-depleted transplantation in children. A TCRbeta library incorporating unique molecular identifiers was prepared. TCRdb processed the PCR reads anew with MiXCR; each CDR3 protein has one entry. The table records some 520,000 distinct CDR3 sequences, around a third of them present only once. This clonotype occurred many times. Germline V gene data show CDR1 as SQVTM and CDR2 as ANQGSEA. V lost 3 bases to trimming and J lost 4 bases; unmatched junction nucleotides: 4. The CDR3 has 14 residues.

The material was PBMCs from the stem cell graft donor, obtained from the stem cell graft. The sequence was collected from a human donor who donated a stem cell graft to a child with aplastic anemia. This chain joins TRBV29-1 and TRBJ2-1, with 9 bases lining up with TRBD2. The CDR3 loop reads CSVDGLAGYNEQFF. CDR3 nucleotide sequence: TGCAGCGTTGACGGTCTAGCGGGGTACAATGAGCAGTTCTTC.